This is a list of T cell receptor beta chains from one sample in a study of OX40 agonist ivuxolimab in advanced cancers. Profiling relied on immunoSEQ multiplex PCR, and the TCRdb table lists in-frame clones only, not all of them. The table includes roughly 64,000 clones, around 80% detected once. The source material was CD4+ or CD8+ T cells sorted from blood, sampled in a trial of the OX40 agonist ivuxolimab. The receptors stem from an adult with an advanced solid tumor such as melanoma, head and neck, liver or kidney cancer. Each CDR3 is given with its conserved first and last residue. The D gene is left open where the match is weak. Only some rows state a clone size, as once, few, many or a class for expanded clones.

TRBJ2-7 TRBV27 NA NA TGTGCCAGCAGTTTGAGTCGGTACTCCTACGAGCAGTACTTC CASSLSRYSYEQYF
TRBJ2-7 TRBV6-1 NA TRBD2 TGTGCCAGCAGTCTAGCGGGGTTCATGACCTACGAGCAGTACTTC CASSLAGFMTYEQYF
TRBJ2-5 TRBV6-5 NA NA TGTGCCAGCAGTTACCAAGGCCGACAAGAGACCCAGTACTTC CASSYQGRQETQYF
TRBJ2-5 TRBV5-1 NA TRBD2 TGCGCCAGCAGCTTTAGCGGGGGTAAGACCCAGTACTTC CASSFSGGKTQYF
TRBJ2-7 TRBV28 NA TRBD2 TGTGCCAGCAGGCGGGGGGGCTACGAGCAGTACTTC CASRRGGYEQYF
TRBJ2-7 TRBV28 NA NA TGTGCCAGCAAGTCTAACTACGAGCAGTACTTC CASKSNYEQYF
TRBJ2-1 TRBV28 NA NA TGTGCCAGCAGTCTTCCAGGGGGGGGGCGCGGTGAGCAGTTCTTC CASSLPGGGRGEQFF
TRBJ2-7 TRBV11-3 NA NA TGTGCCAGCAGCCCGAGCCGGGGTTACGAGCAGTACTTC CASSPSRGYEQYF
TRBJ2-1 TRBV11-2 once TRBD1 TGTGCCAGCAGCCTGCGGCGGGACAGGGGACGGAATGAGCAGTTCTTC CASSLRRDRGRNEQFF
TRBJ1-6 TRBV30 NA TRBD1 TGTGCTGCCGGGACAGGGGATTTTAATTCACCCCTCCACTTT CAAGTGDFNSPLHF
TRBJ1-6 TRBV18 NA TRBD1 TGTGCCAGCTCACTCTACTCTCCACGGGGACAGGGAGGATCACCCCTCCACTTT CASSLYSPRGQGGSPLHF
TRBJ2-1 TRBV29-1 NA TRBD2 TGCAGCGTTGGGACTAGCGGGGGGAAGAGCTCCTACAATGAGCAGTTCTTC CSVGTSGGKSSYNEQFF
TRBJ2-3 TRBV6-9 NA TRBD1 TGTGCCAGCAGCCCACAGGGGGGTACGCAGTATTTT CASSPQGGTQYF
TRBJ2-2 TRBV27 NA TRBD2 TGTGCCAGCAGAATTACTAGCGGGGGGAACACCGGGGAGCTGTTTTTT CASRITSGGNTGELFF
TRBJ2-4 TRBV30 NA NA TGTGCCTGGAGTGGCGGACAAGCCAAAAACATTCAGTACTTC CAWSGGQAKNIQYF
TRBJ2-7 TRBV6-5 NA NA TGTGCCAGCAGTTACTCGACTTCGGGTGGGCAGTACTTC CASSYSTSGGQYF
TRBJ1-4 TRBV2 NA TRBD1 TGTGCCAGCAGTGGACAGGGGGCGGAACGTGAAAAACTGTTTTTT CASSGQGAEREKLFF
TRBJ1-4 TRBV5-1 NA NA TGCGCCAGCAGCCCGTCAGCTACAACTAATGAAAAACTGTTTTTT CASSPSATTNEKLFF
TRBJ2-7 TRBV5-1 NA NA TGCGCCAGCAGGAATCCCGCTGGCTCCTACGAGCAGTACTTC CASRNPAGSYEQYF
TRBJ2-3 TRBV5-6 NA NA TGTGCCAGCAGCTTGGCCACAGATACGCAGTATTTT CASSLATDTQYF
TRBJ2-7 TRBV5-5 NA NA TGTGCCAGCAGCCCGAGGGGGGGCTCCTACGAGCAGTACTTC CASSPRGGSYEQYF
TRBJ1-3 TRBV6-1 NA TRBD1 TGTGCCAGCAGTGAAACCCAGGGGGTTGGAAACACCATATATTTT CASSETQGVGNTIYF